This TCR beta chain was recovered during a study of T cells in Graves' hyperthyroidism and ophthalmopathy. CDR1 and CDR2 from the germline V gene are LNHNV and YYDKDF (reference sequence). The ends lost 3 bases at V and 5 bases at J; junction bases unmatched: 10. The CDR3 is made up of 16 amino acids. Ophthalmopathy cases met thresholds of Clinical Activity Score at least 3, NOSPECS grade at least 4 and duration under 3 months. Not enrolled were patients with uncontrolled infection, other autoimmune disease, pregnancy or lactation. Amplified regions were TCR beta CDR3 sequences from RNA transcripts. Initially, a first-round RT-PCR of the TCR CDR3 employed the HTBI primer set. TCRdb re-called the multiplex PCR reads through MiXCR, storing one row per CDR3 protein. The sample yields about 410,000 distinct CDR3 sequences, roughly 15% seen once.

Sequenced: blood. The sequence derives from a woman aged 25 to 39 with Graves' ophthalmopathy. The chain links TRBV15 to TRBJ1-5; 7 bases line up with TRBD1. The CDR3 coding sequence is TGTGCCACCAGCAGGTCCTTTAAGGGGGCTGATCAGCCCCAGCATTTT. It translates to CATSRSFKGADQPQHF.